This paragraph covers one TCR beta chain sequence. What it binds is unknown. This sample is part of a study of CD8 T cell repertoires and HIV-1 epitope variants. Study overall: Epitopes were three Gag families plus Nef HW9 and YT9. Enriched T cells were co-cultured with equal numbers of autologous T cell-negative antigen-presenting cells. Points from the study as a whole: Nef KF9 drew roughly five clonotypes and HW9 one, without TAALDMSHF responses. Beta chains alone show antigen proliferation, not cytokine profile or function.

Repertoires were generated with immunoSEQ multiplex PCR, while TCRdb's copy carries only in-frame clones and drops some. The repertoire holds 6,000 or so clones, with around two thirds as singletons. The sequenced sample was cultured CD8+ T cells derived from PBMCs. This TCR came from a male donor with HIV.

CDR3 in amino acids: CSVALGDRAGGYTF. The CDR3 DNA sequence: TGCAGCGTCGCCCTGGGGGACAGGGCGGGTGGCTACACCTTC. The chain is built from TRBV29-1 and TRBJ1-2; TRBD1 matches 9 bases. The CDR3 length is 14 residues. The trim removed 6 bases at V and 7 bases at J, leaving 12 bases unmatched. Germline CDR1 is SQVTM and CDR2 is ANQGSEA.